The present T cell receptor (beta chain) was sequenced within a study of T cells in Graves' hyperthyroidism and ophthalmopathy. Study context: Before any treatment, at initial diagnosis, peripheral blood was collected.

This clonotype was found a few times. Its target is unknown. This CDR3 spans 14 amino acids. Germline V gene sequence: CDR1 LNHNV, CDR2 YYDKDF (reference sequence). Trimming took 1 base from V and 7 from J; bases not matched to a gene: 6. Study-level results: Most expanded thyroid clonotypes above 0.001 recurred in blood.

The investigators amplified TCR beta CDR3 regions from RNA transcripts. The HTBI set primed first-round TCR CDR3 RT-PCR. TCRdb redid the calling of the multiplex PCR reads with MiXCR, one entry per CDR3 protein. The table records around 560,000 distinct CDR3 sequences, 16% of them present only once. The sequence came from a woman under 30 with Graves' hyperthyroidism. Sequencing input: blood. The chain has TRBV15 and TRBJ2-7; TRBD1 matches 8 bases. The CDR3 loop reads CATSRGAGGREQYF. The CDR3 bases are TGTGCCACCAGCAGAGGGGCAGGGGGCAGGGAGCAGTACTTC.